These 11 T cell receptor beta chains were all obtained from the same sample, sequenced in a study of shared clonotypes between healthy human individuals. Method: immunoSEQ multiplex PCR; TCRdb's copy keeps in-frame clones and lacks some. The sample includes 500,000 to 550,000 clones, 90% to 97% seen only once; the top ten take about 0.059%. The sample consisted of naive CD4+ T cells sorted from blood. Subset given: CD45RA+ positively selected. These receptors were taken from a woman in her 30s in good health.

V gene TRBV7-6 combines with J gene TRBJ1-3; D is unresolved. The CDR3 is 16 amino acids. Trimming took off 5 bases at V and 4 bases at J, with 18 bases between the two ends. Germline V gives CDR1 SGHVS, CDR2 FNYEAQ. This CDR3 reads CASSQTAREIGNTIYF. CDR3 bases: TGTGCCAGCAGCCAAACGGCAAGGGAGATCGGAAACACCATATATTTT.

The chain carries TRBV9 and TRBJ2-2; D unresolved. Between the trimmed V and J ends, which lost 2 bases and 1 base, there was a span of 6 bases. Germline loops: CDR1 SGDLS, CDR2 YYNGEE. The CDR3 is 14 residues long. The CDR3 region has the DNA TGTGCCAGCAGCGTTTCCGAGAACACCGGGGAGCTGTTTTTT. This codes for CASSVSENTGELFF.

The V gene is TRBV5-1, the J gene TRBJ2-5; D possibly corresponds to TRBD1 (5 bases). CDR1 is SGHRS, CDR2 YFSETQ, per germline. V gave up 6 bases and J gave up 5 bases, with 17 bases separating them. The CDR3 loop spans 14 amino acids. The chain's CDR3 is CASTGQPSRETQYF. CDR3 nucleotide sequence: TGCGCCAGCACCGGACAACCCTCCAGGGAGACCCAGTACTTC.

The genes are TRBV7-8 and TRBJ1-1, with TRBD1 identical over 7 bases. The CDR3 totals 11 residues. V gave up 6 bases and J gave up 11 bases; unmatched junction bases: 6. Germline V gene lookup returns CDR1 SGHVS and CDR2 FQNEAQ. In nucleotides, the CDR3 is TGTGCCAGCAGTACAGGACAGGAGGCTTTCTTT. Protein: CASSTGQEAFF.

The chain couples TRBV7-5 to TRBJ1-3. TRBV7-5 counts as a pseudogene. The CDR3 has 19 residues. The CDR3 DNA reads TGTGTCAGAAGCACCGTCCCCCGTAGCCGATTCTTCTCTGGAAACACCATATATTTT. Its translation is CVRSTVPRSRFFSGNTIYF.

The chain uses TRBV19 and TRBJ2-3, with D tentatively TRBD2 (6 bases). The CDR3 spans 14 residues. Germline V lookup: CDR1 LNHDA, CDR2 SQIVND (reference sequence). The V and J ends lost 0 bases and 3 bases respectively, with 7 bases between them. CDR3 protein: CASSIEGGTDTQYF. The CDR3 DNA reads as TGTGCCAGTAGTATAGAGGGAGGTACAGATACGCAGTATTTT.

The chain is built from TRBV7-9 and TRBJ2-5; possible D gene TRBD2, 6 bases. The V end was cut by 0 bases, the J end by 5 bases, with 13 bases between. The CDR3 sequence is 15 residues long. Germline CDR1 SEHNR, CDR2 FQNEAQ (reference sequence). CDR3 nucleotide sequence: TGTGCCAGCAGCTTAGCAGGCAGGGCGGGGGAGACCCAGTACTTC. Translating it yields CASSLAGRAGETQYF.

V is TRBV5-1 and J is TRBJ2-7; D is undetermined. With 1 base removed from V and 3 bases from J, the gap between germline ends came to 11 bases. Per germline, CDR1 SGHRS and CDR2 YFSETQ. The CDR3 has 14 amino acids. The CDR3 is CASSLSGELYEQYF. CDR3 coding DNA: TGCGCCAGCAGCTTGTCTGGGGAACTCTACGAGCAGTACTTC.

CDR3 loop: CASRGGLAGTDTQYF. CDR3 nucleotides: TGTGCCAGCAGGGGGGGTCTAGCGGGCACAGATACGCAGTATTTT. This chain links TRBV2 with TRBJ2-3; 7 positions agree with TRBD2. V gave up 6 bases and J gave up 1 base; unmatched junction bases: 7. Germline CDR1 is SNHLY and CDR2 is FYNNEI. CDR3 size: 15 residues.

V is TRBV5-1 and J is TRBJ2-7, with D perhaps matching TRBD2 (6 bases). V shed 5 bases and J shed 7 bases, with 16 bases lying between them. The germline gives CDR1 SGHRS, CDR2 YFSETQ. This CDR3 has 13 amino acids. Written as DNA, the CDR3 is TGCGCCAGCAGGACGGACTACGGTTTGGAGCAGTACTTC. It encodes CASRTDYGLEQYF.

The J gene is TRBJ1-3, the V gene TRBV11-2; D is possibly TRBD1 (5 bases). V lost 5 bases, J lost 8 bases, and 16 bases lay in between. Germline values: CDR1 SGHAT, CDR2 FQNNGV. The CDR3 sequence is 14 residues long. CDR3 amino acids: CASSASRDSDTIYF. DNA for the CDR3: TGTGCCAGCAGCGCCTCCCGGGACTCTGACACCATATATTTT.